Listed here are 8 T cell receptor beta chains from one sample, sequenced in a study of cytomegalovirus exposure and HLA in healthy donors. Amplification used 60 Vbeta primers and 13 Jbeta primers. Sequencing used immunoSEQ multiplex PCR; TCRdb keeps in-frame clones, though not all of them. The sample holds approximately 180,000 clones; 70% to 80% are singletons and the top ten take roughly 1.5%. Sequencing used PBMCs. The receptor source for this set is a woman between 50 and 59 years old in good health and CMV-seronegative.

The CDR3: CASSSDGQGASYTF. The CDR3 nucleotides read TGCGCCAGCAGCTCGGACGGACAGGGGGCTAGCTACACCTTC. The rearrangement links TRBV5-1 to TRBJ1-2, with 11 bases matching TRBD1. This CDR3 contains 14 residues. Per germline, CDR1 SGHRS and CDR2 YFSETQ. Trimming cost V 3 bases and J 9 bases; bases outside gene matches: 7.

This clone showed up just a few times. The V and J genes are TRBV6-5 and TRBJ1-1; 7 nucleotides align to TRBD1. Germline V gene sequence: CDR1 MNHEY, CDR2 SVGAGI. The V and J ends lost 5 bases and 5 bases, in that order; junction bases with no gene match: 8. CDR3 length: 14 amino acids. The CDR3 DNA reads TGTGCCAGCAGTCGACAGGGCTCGTGGACTGAAGCTTTCTTT. Residues: CASSRQGSWTEAFF.

This chain links TRBV25-1 with TRBJ1-4, with 9 bases fitting TRBD1. This CDR3 is built from 14 residues. After removal of 7 bases from V and 8 bases from J, the junction contained 8 bases not matched to a gene. CDR1 and CDR2 (germline): MGHDK, SYGVNS. The CDR3 is CASTGDRAQEKLFF. CDR3 DNA sequence: TGTGCCAGCACTGGGGACAGGGCTCAAGAAAAACTGTTTTTT.

CDR3 loop: CASSWGGRREETQYF. As DNA, the CDR3 is TGTGCCAGCAGCTGGGGCGGGAGGAGGGAAGAGACCCAGTACTTC. V and J are TRBV7-2 and TRBJ2-5; 8 bases match TRBD2. Looked up from germline, CDR1 is SGHTA and CDR2 is FQGNSA. V lost 4 bases, J lost 3 bases, and 7 bases stayed unmatched. The CDR3 contains 15 residues.

This clone was seen a handful of times. The rearrangement uses TRBV11-2 and TRBJ1-6; 9 bases agree with TRBD1. CDR1 and CDR2 from the germline V gene are SGHAT and FQNNGV. The CDR3 loop spans 17 amino acids. V lost 4 bases and J lost 0; bases outside the gene matches: 4. CDR3 sequence (DNA): TGTGCCAGCAGCTCCCGGGACAGGGTCTCCTATAATTCACCCCTCCACTTT. As protein: CASSSRDRVSYNSPLHF.

The gene calls are TRBV11-2 and TRBJ2-7, with D maybe TRBD1 (5 bases). The germline CDR1 and CDR2 sequences are SGHAT and FQNNGV. V gave up 0 bases and J gave up 2 bases, with 8 bases separating them. The CDR3 runs 14 residues. The CDR3 loop is CASSLERGTYEQYF. DNA of the CDR3: TGTGCCAGCAGCTTAGAAAGGGGAACCTACGAGCAGTACTTC. The full variable domain, with the rest looked up from reference TRBV11-2 and TRBJ2-7, is EAGVAQSPRYKIIEKRQSVAFWCNPISGHATLYWYQQILGQGPKLLIQFQNNGVVDDSQLPKDRFSAERLKGVDSTLKIQPAKLEDSAVYLCASSLERGTYEQYFGPGTRLTVT.

The chain employs TRBV7-9 and TRBJ1-2, with TRBD1 identical over 11 bases. In germline, CDR1 is SEHNR, CDR2 FQNEAQ (reference sequence). The CDR3 contains 15 residues. V lost 5 bases, J lost 0 bases, and 2 bases stayed unmatched. CDR3 nucleotides: TGTGCCAGCAGCGGACAGGGGGCGACTAACTATGGCTACACCTTC. Its protein product is CASSGQGATNYGYTF.

The chain couples TRBV4-1 to TRBJ2-3; 8 bases match TRBD1. The V gene's germline CDR1 is MGHRA and CDR2 YSYEKL. V dropped 4 bases and J dropped 2; count of bases not matched to a gene: 2. This CDR3 has 14 amino acids. CDR3 residues: CASSRDRITDTQYF. CDR3 DNA: TGCGCCAGCAGCCGGGACAGGATCACAGATACGCAGTATTTT.